This paragraph covers one T cell receptor (beta chain) sequence. Its antigen remains unidentified. Its ends do not fully match the called genes, so a read error is possible. Investigators produced naive CD8 libraries from approximately 20,000 to 1,000,000 sorted cells, drawing on 10%, 30% or 50% RNA. CD8+CD4-CCR7+CD45RA+ cells were sorted as naive CD8 T cells. The sample originates from a study of molecular identifiers for immune sequencing clone quantification. Study information: Replicate RNA came from approximately 20,000 or 100,000 naive CD8 cells and was split five ways, and four parts were sequenced. Whole-study results and caveats: Identical TCR molecules that share a barcode could lead to an underestimation of highly expanded clone sizes.

The germline V gene has CDR1 MNHEY and CDR2 SVGEGT. The CDR3 has 13 residues. A single record per CDR3 protein comes from TCRdb applying MiXCR to the PCR reads. The data contain about 36,000 distinct CDR3 sequences, approximately 20% of them singletons. Sequences were obtained from naive CD8+ T cells from blood, with Jurkat cell RNA spiked in. The subset was: FACS-sorted CD8+CD4-CCR7+CD45RA+ naive T cells. The receptor was derived from a human donor in good health. Some libraries in this study had Jurkat cell RNA spiked in. The V and J genes are TRBV6-2 or TRBV6-3 and TRBJ2-7; 11 bases fit TRBD1. The CDR3: CASSEFLMGQGGF. CDR3 DNA sequence: TGTGCCAGCAGCGAGTTCTTGATGGGACAGGGGGGCTTC.